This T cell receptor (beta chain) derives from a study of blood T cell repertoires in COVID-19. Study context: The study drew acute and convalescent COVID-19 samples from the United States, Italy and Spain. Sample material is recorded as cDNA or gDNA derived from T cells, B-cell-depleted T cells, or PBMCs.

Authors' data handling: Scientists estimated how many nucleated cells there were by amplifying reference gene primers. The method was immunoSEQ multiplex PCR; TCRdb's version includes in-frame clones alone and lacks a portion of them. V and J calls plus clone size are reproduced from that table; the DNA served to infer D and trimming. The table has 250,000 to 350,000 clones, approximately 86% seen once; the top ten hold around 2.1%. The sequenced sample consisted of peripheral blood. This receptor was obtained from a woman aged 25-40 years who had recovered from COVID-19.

CDR3 sequence: CASSLLGTSGDQETQYF. DNA for the CDR3: TGTGCCAGCAGTTTACTCGGGACTAGCGGGGACCAAGAGACCCAGTACTTC. J is TRBJ2-5 and V is TRBV28, with 13 bases fitting TRBD2. The CDR3 contains 17 residues. From germline, CDR1 is MDHEN and CDR2 SYDVKM. Trimming removed 2 bases from V and 0 bases from J; junction bases left unmatched: 3.